This T cell receptor beta chain comes out of a study of blood T cell repertoires in COVID-19. Libraries were prepared by immunoSEQ multiplex PCR; TCRdb keeps only in-frame clonotypes and omits some of them. The table includes under 200,000 clones, about nine tenths detected once. Recruits, aged roughly 18 to 89 years, lived in 20 to 30 US areas. Grouping used clinical history reported by participants in a survey and questionnaire. J lost 2 bases, V lost 2 bases, and 12 bases had no gene match. This CDR3 has 18 amino acids. In germline, CDR1 is SGHTA, CDR2 FQGTGA. Sequencing input: PBMCs or T cells enriched from blood (not recorded which). The TCR originated in a woman between 18 and 30 years old who had recovered from COVID-19. The chain has TRBV7-3 and TRBJ2-5; 9 bases are shared with TRBD2. The CDR3 loop is CASSLARRASGKQETQYF. In DNA, the CDR3 is TGTGCCAGCAGCTTAGCAAGGCGGGCTAGCGGGAAACAAGAGACCCAGTACTTC.